The source of this T cell receptor beta chain is a study of T cells in Graves' hyperthyroidism and ophthalmopathy. Study outcomes and limitations: Ophthalmopathy was model-predicted a median around seven months pre-onset.

CDR1 MNHEY and CDR2 SVGAGI come from the germline V gene. This CDR3 comprises 13 residues. Unmatched junction bases numbered 4, after V lost 2 bases and J lost 8 bases. What was amplified from RNA transcripts were TCR beta CDR3 regions. Researchers ran a first-round RT-PCR on the TCR CDR3 using the HTBI primer set. MiXCR, applied by TCRdb to the multiplex PCR reads, yields one record per CDR3 protein. The sample yields roughly 280,000 distinct CDR3 sequences, 15% to 20% seen once. This clonotype was counted at least ten times. Its antigen remains unidentified. The sample comprised blood. This sequence was found in a woman aged 55-70 years with Graves' ophthalmopathy. V and J are TRBV6-5 and TRBJ1-2; the match to TRBD1 covers 8 bases. In DNA, the CDR3 is TGTGCCAGCAGTTACGCCGACAGGGGAGGCTACACCTTC. As protein: CASSYADRGGYTF.